Below, 22 T cell receptor beta chains from the same sample are listed, as sequenced in a study of blood T cells in healthy people across ages. Through a sample-barcoded 5' primer and a J-beta primer mix, a second PCR was run for roughly 6 to 11 cycles. TCRdb independently ran MiXCR on the 5' RACE reads; one entry per CDR3 protein. The top ten hold less than 15% of the sample, which has 650,000 to 700,000 distinct CDR3 sequences, 45% to 60% seen once. Sample: blood. The receptors originated from a woman of 80 years or more in good health.

This clonotype was recorded many times. The rearrangement uses TRBV20-1 and TRBJ2-6; D is undetermined. V lost 2 bases to trimming and J lost 4 bases, with 9 bases between them. CDR1 and CDR2 from the germline V gene are DFQATT and SNEGSKA (reference sequence). The CDR3 is 14 residues long. The CDR3 is CSARLPFGANVLTF. The CDR3 nucleotides are TGCAGTGCTAGACTACCCTTCGGGGCCAACGTCCTGACTTTC.

On this clonotype itself: A read error may be the cause here, since a much bigger clone is one base away. The chain employs TRBV20-1 and TRBJ2-5, with 12 bases aligning to TRBD1. The CDR3 consists of 16 residues. Germline CDR1 reads DFQATT; CDR2 reads SNEGSKA (reference sequence). V shed 1 base and J 11 bases; nucleotides not matched to a gene: 14. The CDR3 DNA is TGCAGTGCTAGAGCCGGGACAGGGGGCTTCTACAATGAGCAGTACTTC. The encoded protein is CSARAGTGGFYNEQYF.

The chain links TRBV3-1 to TRBJ2-7; 12 bases agree with TRBD2. The CDR3 length is 15 residues. Trimming took 6 bases from V and 9 from J; bases not matched to a gene: 12. CDR1 LGHDT and CDR2 YNNKEL come from the germline V gene (reference sequence). The DNA for the CDR3 is TGTGCCAGCAGTCCCGGACTAGCGGGACTCGTTGGGCAGTACTTC. Translation: CASSPGLAGLVGQYF.

This clonotype was counted many times. CDR3: CASSRDSLGDNYGYTF. The CDR3 DNA is TGTGCCAGCAGCAGGGACAGCTTAGGAGACAACTATGGCTACACCTTC. The J gene is TRBJ1-2, the V gene TRBV6-5; 7 nucleotides agree with TRBD1. Germline CDR1 MNHEY, CDR2 SVGAGI. V shed 6 bases, J shed 2 bases, and the junction held 12 bases outside the gene matches. This CDR3 has 16 residues.

The sample holds many counts of this clonotype. The chain combines TRBV20-1 with TRBJ2-5; maybe TRBD2 (5 bases). The CDR3 contains 11 residues. Germline lookup yields CDR1 DFQATT and CDR2 SNEGSKA (reference sequence). CDR3 sequence (DNA): TGCGCGGGCATCGCCCAAGAGACCCAGTACTTC. Protein product: CAGIAQETQYF.

This chain links TRBV19 with TRBJ2-1; tentative D call: TRBD2 (5 bases). Trimming stripped 3 bases from V and 2 bases from J, with 17 bases between. Germline-derived CDR1 and CDR2 are LNHDA and SQIVND (reference sequence). This CDR3 has 17 amino acids. Written as DNA, the CDR3 is TGTGCCAGTAGTATGCCGACTATCCTTAGTCCCTACAATGAGCAGTTCTTC. Residues: CASSMPTILSPYNEQFF.

In its sample, this clonotype was seen a few times. The chain employs TRBV9 and TRBJ2-2; 11 nucleotides match TRBD2. The V gene's germline CDR1 is SGDLS and CDR2 YYNGEE. Germline trimming cut 3 bases from V and 1 base from J; bases unmatched to any gene: 2. The CDR3 totals 16 residues. CDR3 in DNA: TGTGCCAGCAGCGCCGGGACTAGCGGGAACACCGGGGAGCTGTTTTTT. Translated: CASSAGTSGNTGELFF.

This sequence joins TRBV7-2 and TRBJ2-3; 11 nucleotides align to TRBD2. From germline, CDR1 is SGHTA and CDR2 FQGNSA. J gave up 6 bases and V 0 bases, and 8 bases lay outside the gene matches. The CDR3 runs to 17 residues. CDR3 bases: TGTGCCAGCAGCTTAGCTACTAGCGGGAGACTCATCGATACGCAGTATTTT. Its protein is CASSLATSGRLIDTQYF.

The table lists this clonotype with many counts. The rearrangement links TRBV10-3 to TRBJ2-7; the D is unclear. This CDR3 region has 12 residues. The V gene's germline CDR1 is ENHRY and CDR2 SYGVKD. V was clipped by 4 bases and J by 3 bases, with 7 bases between them. The CDR3 sequence: CAISGGGYEQYF. The CDR3 DNA reads TGTGCCATCAGTGGGGGTGGCTACGAGCAGTACTTC.

This clonotype was recorded once. Compared with germline, one end of the junction differs, possibly owing to a read error. The chain has TRBV6-1 and TRBJ2-3, with TRBD2 identical over 13 bases. The CDR3 sequence is 17 residues long. Germline V gene sequence: CDR1 MNHNS, CDR2 SASEGT. CDR3 protein: CASSPRTSGGSTDTRYF. The DNA of the CDR3 is TGTGCCAGCAGCCCAAGGACTAGCGGGGGTAGCACAGATACGCGGTATTTT.

V and J are TRBV19 and TRBJ1-1, with 7 bases identical to TRBD1. Germline V gene lookup returns CDR1 LNHDA and CDR2 SQIVND (reference sequence). This CDR3 is built from 15 residues. V trimming: 4 bases; J trimming: 7 bases; junction bases outside the gene matches: 12. Here the CDR3 DNA reads TGTGCCAGTAGTACCATAGGGGGCGGGATTAGTGAAGCTTTCTTT. It encodes CASSTIGGGISEAFF.

V gene TRBV29-1 combines with J gene TRBJ2-3; TRBD2 aligns across 7 bases. The CDR3 spans 15 residues. Per germline, CDR1 SQVTM and CDR2 ANQGSEA. J lost 2 bases, V lost 7 bases, and 12 bases had no gene match. This CDR3 is CSAPGGAGNTDTQYF. CDR3 nucleotide sequence: TGCAGCGCCCCTGGAGGAGCGGGGAACACAGATACGCAGTATTTT.

The gene calls are TRBV5-1 and TRBJ1-2; the match to TRBD1 covers 10 bases. This CDR3 spans 13 amino acids. Per germline, CDR1 SGHRS and CDR2 YFSETQ. V lost 4 bases, J lost 6 bases, and 3 bases stayed unmatched. This chain's CDR3 is CASSVGTGDGYTF. The CDR3 region has the DNA TGCGCCAGCAGCGTCGGGACAGGGGATGGCTACACCTTC.

J is TRBJ2-5 and V is TRBV20-1, with 8 bases matching TRBD2. The V and J ends lost 6 bases and 5 bases, in that order; junction bases with no gene match: 5. Germline-derived CDR1 and CDR2 are DFQATT and SNEGSKA (reference sequence). CDR3 size: 12 residues. The CDR3 spells CSAKAGVETQYF. The CDR3 coding sequence is TGCAGTGCAAAAGCGGGGGTGGAGACCCAGTACTTC.

There are many counts of this clonotype. The chain recombines TRBV7-9 with TRBJ2-3, with 10 positions matching TRBD1. V trimming: 4 bases; J trimming: 5 bases; junction bases outside the gene matches: 6. This CDR3 region has 15 residues. Germline CDR1 is SEHNR and CDR2 is FQNEAQ (reference sequence). CDR3 bases: TGTGCCAGCAGCTCAATGGGACAGGGGCTAGATACGCAGTATTTT. Amino acids: CASSSMGQGLDTQYF. The full variable domain, in which reference TRBV7-9 and TRBJ2-3 provide the parts outside the CDR3, is DTGVSQNPRHKITKRGQNVTFRCDPISEHNRLYWYRQTLGQGPEFLTYFQNEAQLEKSRLLSDRFSAERPKGSFSTLEIQRTEQGDSAMYLCASSSMGQGLDTQYFGPGTRLTVL.

The table lists this clonotype with many counts. The V and J genes are TRBV7-9 and TRBJ2-7; a possible D gene is TRBD1 (6 bases). Germline CDR1 and CDR2: SEHNR and FQNEAQ (reference sequence). V was cut by 3 bases and J by 3 bases, with 9 bases left in between. This CDR3 contains 13 residues. CDR3: CASSFAQGYEQYF. For the CDR3, the DNA is TGTGCCAGCAGCTTCGCACAGGGCTACGAGCAGTACTTC.

In regard to this clonotype: A much more abundant neighbour one base away suggests this may be a read error. V usage is TRBV11-2 and J usage is TRBJ2-1, with 8 bases lining up with TRBD2. Trimming removed 5 bases from V and 12 bases from J; junction bases left unmatched: 12. The CDR3 covers 14 residues. Germline V gives CDR1 SGHAT, CDR2 FQNNGV. The CDR3 DNA follows: TGTGCCAGCAGCCTTAGCGGGGTTATCTATGGGCAGTTCTTC. Translation: CASSLSGVIYGQFF.

A word on this clonotype: This could be a read error, since a much larger clone is one nucleotide away. The rearrangement uses TRBV29-1 and TRBJ2-7; 7 nucleotides line up with TRBD1. Germline V gene data show CDR1 as SQVTM and CDR2 as ANQGSEA. V lost 6 bases, J lost 7 bases, and 9 bases stayed unmatched. The CDR3 totals 12 residues. Here the CDR3 DNA reads TGCAGCGTGAGGGACAGCTACAATGAGCAGTACTTC. It codes for CSVRDSYNEQYF.

There are many counts of this clonotype. V and J are TRBV18 and TRBJ2-1, with TRBD2 identical over 8 bases. The CDR3 consists of 14 residues. Germline assignment: CDR1 KGHSH and CDR2 LQKENI. Trimming removed 6 bases from V and 6 bases from J; junction bases left unmatched: 7. The CDR3 DNA follows: TGTGCCAGCTCCTCGGGAGGGGGTTTCAATGAGCAGTTCTTC. This sequence encodes CASSSGGGFNEQFF.

This clonotype was seen ten or more times. The V gene is TRBV7-9, the J gene TRBJ2-7; 7 bases are a match to TRBD1. The CDR3 consists of 14 residues. Germline CDR1 reads SEHNR; CDR2 reads FQNEAQ (reference sequence). The V gene end was trimmed by 5 bases and the J gene end by 0 bases; junction bases not matched to a gene: 4. CDR3 coding DNA: TGTGCCAGCAGCCCGGGACAGATCTCCTACGAGCAGTACTTC. Its translation is CASSPGQISYEQYF.

This clonotype was seen a handful of times. This chain joins TRBV12-3 or TRBV12-4 and TRBJ1-4; tentative D call: TRBD1 (5 bases). The CDR3 sequence is 15 residues long. V dropped 6 bases and J dropped 6 bases, with 17 bases sitting between them. CDR3 in DNA: TGTGCCAGCAGACGGGACCTAACGCGGGATGAAAAACTGTTTTTT. This translates into CASRRDLTRDEKLFF.

The rearrangement joins TRBV4-3 to TRBJ2-5; D is possibly TRBD2 (6 bases). In germline, CDR1 is LGHNA, CDR2 YSLEER. V lost 2 bases and J 1 base, leaving 14 bases between the germline ends. This CDR3 is built from 16 residues. CDR3 loop: CASSQQHRGIQETQYF. The CDR3 bases are TGCGCCAGCAGCCAACAACACCGGGGGATCCAAGAGACCCAGTACTTC.